The TCR beta chain described here comes from a study of cytomegalovirus exposure and HLA in healthy donors. Findings and caveats of the study: Later work showed greater clonal expansion in HLA-associated TCR beta chains than in equally common others.

The germline CDR1 and CDR2 sequences are SGHAT and FQNNGV. V lost 5 bases and J lost 3; bases outside the gene matches: 9. The CDR3 length is 15 residues. Primers for the PCR totalled 60 Vbeta and 13 Jbeta. Produced via immunoSEQ multiplex PCR; TCRdb's table is partial and in-frame only. Here the sample spans approximately 150,000 clones, roughly 81% being singletons. Details on this clone: Its antigen is unidentified.

All the people who gave samples were healthy bone marrow donors. Nominally healthy donors were sampled, though unrecorded immune exposures were likely. The chain recombines TRBV11-2 with TRBJ1-1; 7 bases match TRBD1. Sequenced: PBMCs. The receptor's source is a young man in good health and CMV-seropositive. CDR3 nucleotide sequence: TGTGCCAGCAGCCCAAAAGGGGGCGCTTACACTGAAGCTTTCTTT. This encodes CASSPKGGAYTEAFF. The variable domain in full, completed from reference TRBV11-2 and TRBJ1-1, reads EAGVAQSPRYKIIEKRQSVAFWCNPISGHATLYWYQQILGQGPKLLIQFQNNGVVDDSQLPKDRFSAERLKGVDSTLKIQPAKLEDSAVYLCASSPKGGAYTEAFFGQGTRLTVV.